This T cell receptor beta chain was identified in a study of cytomegalovirus exposure and HLA in healthy donors. As for the study in general: The roughly 120 validation repertoires were reported in a later analysis to have been generated on the same platform as the roughly 680 first-cohort repertoires. Study-wide results and limits: Most TCR sequences were rare, but some public TCRs occurred in many donors. According to a later analysis, TCR clusters from the first cohort tended to co-occur in the roughly 120 validation repertoires. A list of about 160 TCR beta chains associated with cytomegalovirus was given.

To note about this clone: Antigen unknown.

Germline V gene lookup returns CDR1 MNHEY and CDR2 SVGAGI. Trimming cost V 6 bases and J 10 bases; bases outside gene matches: 5. This CDR3 is 12 amino acids long. Assay used: immunoSEQ multiplex PCR; TCRdb lists only in-frame clones, some missing. The sample carries roughly 230,000 clones, less than 95% recorded once. The receptor was derived from a woman aged 25 to 39 in good health and CMV-seronegative. Material: PBMCs. This chain joins TRBV6-5 and TRBJ2-1, with TRBD1 matching over 8 bases. This CDR3 is CASSQGAGEQFF. In DNA, the CDR3 is TGTGCCAGCAGCCAGGGGGCAGGAGAGCAGTTCTTC.